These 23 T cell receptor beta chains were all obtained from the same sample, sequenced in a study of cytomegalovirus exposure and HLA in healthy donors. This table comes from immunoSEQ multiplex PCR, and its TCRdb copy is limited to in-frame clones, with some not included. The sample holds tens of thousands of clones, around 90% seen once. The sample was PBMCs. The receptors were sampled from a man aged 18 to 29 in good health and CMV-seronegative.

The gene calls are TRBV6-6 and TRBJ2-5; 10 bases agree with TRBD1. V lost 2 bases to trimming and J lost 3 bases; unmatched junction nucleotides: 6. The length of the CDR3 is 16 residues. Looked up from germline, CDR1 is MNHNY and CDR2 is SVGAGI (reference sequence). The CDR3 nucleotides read TGTGCCAGCAGTTACCCCCCGGACAGGGGGGAAGAGACCCAGTACTTC. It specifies CASSYPPDRGEETQYF.

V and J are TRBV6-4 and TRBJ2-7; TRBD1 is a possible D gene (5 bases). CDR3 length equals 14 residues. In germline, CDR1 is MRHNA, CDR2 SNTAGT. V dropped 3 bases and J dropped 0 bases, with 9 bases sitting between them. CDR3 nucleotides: TGTGCCAGCAGTGAGGAACAGGACTCCTACGAGCAGTACTTC. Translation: CASSEEQDSYEQYF.

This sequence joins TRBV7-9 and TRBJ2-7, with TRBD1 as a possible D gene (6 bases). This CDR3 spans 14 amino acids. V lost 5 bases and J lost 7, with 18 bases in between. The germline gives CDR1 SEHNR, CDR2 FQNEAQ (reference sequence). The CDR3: CASSIPRQEGEQYF. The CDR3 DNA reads TGTGCCAGCAGCATCCCAAGACAGGAAGGGGAGCAGTACTTC.

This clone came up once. CDR3 in DNA: TGTGCCAGCAACAGGGGGCTGGAGACCCAGTACTTC. Translated, it gives CASNRGLETQYF. The rearrangement links TRBV7-9 to TRBJ2-5; 9 bases match TRBD1. Germline V CDR1 and CDR2: SEHNR, FQNEAQ (reference sequence). CDR3 length equals 12 residues. V was pared by 7 bases and J by 5 bases, with 2 bases of the junction left unmatched.

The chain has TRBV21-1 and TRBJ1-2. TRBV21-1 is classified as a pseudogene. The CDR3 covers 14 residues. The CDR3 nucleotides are TGTGCCAGCAGCTACACGGGAGCGACCTATGGCTACACCTTC. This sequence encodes CASSYTGATYGYTF.

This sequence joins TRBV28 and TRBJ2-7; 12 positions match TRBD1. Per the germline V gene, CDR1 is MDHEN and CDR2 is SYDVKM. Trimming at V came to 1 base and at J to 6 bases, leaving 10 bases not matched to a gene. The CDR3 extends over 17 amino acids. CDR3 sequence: CASSLLGAGQGAREQYF. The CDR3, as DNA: TGTGCCAGCAGTTTATTAGGAGCGGGACAGGGGGCTCGCGAGCAGTACTTC.

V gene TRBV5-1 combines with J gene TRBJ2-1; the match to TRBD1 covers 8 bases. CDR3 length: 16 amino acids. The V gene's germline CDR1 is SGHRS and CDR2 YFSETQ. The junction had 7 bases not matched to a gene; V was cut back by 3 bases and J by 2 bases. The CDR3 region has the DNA TGCGCCAGCAGCTCATACCAGGGGGCGGCCTACAATGAGCAGTTCTTC. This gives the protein CASSSYQGAAYNEQFF.

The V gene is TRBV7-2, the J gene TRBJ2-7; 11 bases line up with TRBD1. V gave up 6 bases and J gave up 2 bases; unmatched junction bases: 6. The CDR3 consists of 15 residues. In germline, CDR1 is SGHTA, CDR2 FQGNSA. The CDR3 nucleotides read TGTGCCAGCAGACCCGGGACAGGGGGACCCTACGAGCAGTACTTC. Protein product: CASRPGTGGPYEQYF. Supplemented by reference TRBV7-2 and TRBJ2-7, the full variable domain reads GAGVSQSPSNKVTEKGKDVELRCDPISGHTALYWYRQSLGQGLEFLIYFQGNSAPDKSGLPSDRFSAERTGGSVSTLTIQRTQQEDSAVYLCASRPGTGGPYEQYFGPGTRLTVT.

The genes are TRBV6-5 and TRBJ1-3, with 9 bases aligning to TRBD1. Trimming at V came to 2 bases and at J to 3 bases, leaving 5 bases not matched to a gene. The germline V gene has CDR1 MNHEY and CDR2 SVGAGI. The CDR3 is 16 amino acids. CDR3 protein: CASSYSTGGGGNTIYF. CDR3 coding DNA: TGTGCCAGCAGTTACAGCACAGGGGGCGGTGGAAACACCATATATTTT.

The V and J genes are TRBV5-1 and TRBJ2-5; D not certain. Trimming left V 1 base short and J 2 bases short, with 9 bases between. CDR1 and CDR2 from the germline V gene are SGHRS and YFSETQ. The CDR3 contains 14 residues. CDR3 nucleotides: TGCGCCAGCAGCTTGTTGAGGTTGCAAGAGACCCAGTACTTC. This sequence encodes CASSLLRLQETQYF.

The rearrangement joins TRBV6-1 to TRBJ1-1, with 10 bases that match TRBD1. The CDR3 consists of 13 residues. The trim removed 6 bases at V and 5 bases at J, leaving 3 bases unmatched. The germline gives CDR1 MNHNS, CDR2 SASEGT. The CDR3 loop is CASSADRGTEAFF. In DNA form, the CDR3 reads TGTGCCAGCAGCGCGGACAGGGGGACTGAAGCTTTCTTT.

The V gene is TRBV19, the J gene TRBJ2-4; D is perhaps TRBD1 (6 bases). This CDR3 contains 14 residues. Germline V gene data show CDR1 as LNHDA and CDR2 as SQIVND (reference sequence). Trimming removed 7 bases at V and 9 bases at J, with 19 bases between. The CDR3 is CASNQGQTAGIQYF. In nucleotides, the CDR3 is TGTGCCAGTAACCAGGGGCAGACCGCGGGCATTCAGTACTTC.

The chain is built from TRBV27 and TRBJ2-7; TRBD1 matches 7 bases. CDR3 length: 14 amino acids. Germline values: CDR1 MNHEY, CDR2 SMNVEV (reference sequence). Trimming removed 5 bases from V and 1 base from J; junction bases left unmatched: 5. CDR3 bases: TGTGCCAGCAGTCGAGGGGACAGATCCTACGAGCAGTACTTC. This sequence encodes CASSRGDRSYEQYF.

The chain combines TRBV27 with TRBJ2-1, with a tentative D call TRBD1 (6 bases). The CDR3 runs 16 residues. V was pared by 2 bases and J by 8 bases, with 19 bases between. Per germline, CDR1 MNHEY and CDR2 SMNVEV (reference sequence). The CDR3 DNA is TGTGCCAGCAGTTTACAAAGCGGCAGGGGAATGGATGAGCAGTTCTTC. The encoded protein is CASSLQSGRGMDEQFF.

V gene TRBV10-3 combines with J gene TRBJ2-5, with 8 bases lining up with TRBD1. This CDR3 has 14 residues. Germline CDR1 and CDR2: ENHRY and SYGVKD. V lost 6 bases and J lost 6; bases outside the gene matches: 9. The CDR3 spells CAISRIGTGQTQYF. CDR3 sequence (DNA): TGTGCCATCAGCCGCATCGGGACAGGTCAGACCCAGTACTTC.

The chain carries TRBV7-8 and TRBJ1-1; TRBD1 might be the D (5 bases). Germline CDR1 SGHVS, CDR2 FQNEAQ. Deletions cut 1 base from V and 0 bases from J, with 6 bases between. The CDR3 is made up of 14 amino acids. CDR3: CASSLEQVNTEAFF. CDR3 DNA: TGTGCCAGCAGCTTAGAACAGGTGAACACTGAAGCTTTCTTT.

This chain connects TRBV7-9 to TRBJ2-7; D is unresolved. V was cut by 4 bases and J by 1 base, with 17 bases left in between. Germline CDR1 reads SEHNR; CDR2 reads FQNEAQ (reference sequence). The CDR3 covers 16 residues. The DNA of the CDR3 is TGTGCCAGCAGCTCGGTTGATGACCACGGGTCCTACGAGCAGTACTTC. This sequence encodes CASSSVDDHGSYEQYF.

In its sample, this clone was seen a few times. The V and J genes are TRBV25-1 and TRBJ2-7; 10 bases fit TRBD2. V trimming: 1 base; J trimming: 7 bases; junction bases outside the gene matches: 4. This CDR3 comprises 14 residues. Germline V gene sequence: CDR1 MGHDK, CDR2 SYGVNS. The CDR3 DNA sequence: TGTGCCAGCAGTGAATCGGGACTAGCGTTTGAGCAGTACTTC. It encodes CASSESGLAFEQYF.

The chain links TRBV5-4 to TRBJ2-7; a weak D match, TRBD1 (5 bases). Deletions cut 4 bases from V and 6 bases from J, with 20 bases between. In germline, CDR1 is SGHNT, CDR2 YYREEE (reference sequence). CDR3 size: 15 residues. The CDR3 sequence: CASSPLGRPSGEQYF. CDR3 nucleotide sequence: TGTGCCAGCAGCCCCCTGGGGCGGCCTTCAGGCGAGCAGTACTTC. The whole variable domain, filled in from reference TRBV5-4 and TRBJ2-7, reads ETGVTQSPTHLIKTRGQQVTLRCSSQSGHNTVSWYQQALGQGPQFIFQYYREEENGRGNFPPRFSGLQFPNYSSELNVNALELDDSALYLCASSPLGRPSGEQYFGPGTRLTVT.

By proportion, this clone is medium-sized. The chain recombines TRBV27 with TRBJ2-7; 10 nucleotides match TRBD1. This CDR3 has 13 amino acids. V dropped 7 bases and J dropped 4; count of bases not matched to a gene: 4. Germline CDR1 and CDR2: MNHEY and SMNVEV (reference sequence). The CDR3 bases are TGTGCCAGCACCGGGACAGGGGCGTACGAGCAGTACTTC. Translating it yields CASTGTGAYEQYF.

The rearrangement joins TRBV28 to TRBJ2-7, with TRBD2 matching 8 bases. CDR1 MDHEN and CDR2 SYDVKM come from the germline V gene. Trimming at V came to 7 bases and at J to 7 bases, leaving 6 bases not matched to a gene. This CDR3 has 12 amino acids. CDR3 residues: CASKRGRMEQYF. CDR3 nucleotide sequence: TGTGCCAGCAAGCGGGGGCGTATGGAGCAGTACTTC.

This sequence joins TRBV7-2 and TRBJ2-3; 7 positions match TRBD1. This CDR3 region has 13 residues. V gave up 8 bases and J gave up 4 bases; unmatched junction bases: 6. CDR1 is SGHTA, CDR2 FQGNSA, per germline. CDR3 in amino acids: CASRRGSPDTQYF. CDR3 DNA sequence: TGTGCCAGCCGCAGGGGGTCCCCAGATACGCAGTATTTT.

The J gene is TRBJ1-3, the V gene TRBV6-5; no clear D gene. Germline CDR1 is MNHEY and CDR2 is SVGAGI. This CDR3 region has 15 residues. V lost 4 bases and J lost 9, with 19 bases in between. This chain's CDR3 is CASSFSPGPLGTIYF. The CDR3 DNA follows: TGTGCCAGCAGTTTCAGTCCAGGCCCGCTTGGCACCATATATTTT.